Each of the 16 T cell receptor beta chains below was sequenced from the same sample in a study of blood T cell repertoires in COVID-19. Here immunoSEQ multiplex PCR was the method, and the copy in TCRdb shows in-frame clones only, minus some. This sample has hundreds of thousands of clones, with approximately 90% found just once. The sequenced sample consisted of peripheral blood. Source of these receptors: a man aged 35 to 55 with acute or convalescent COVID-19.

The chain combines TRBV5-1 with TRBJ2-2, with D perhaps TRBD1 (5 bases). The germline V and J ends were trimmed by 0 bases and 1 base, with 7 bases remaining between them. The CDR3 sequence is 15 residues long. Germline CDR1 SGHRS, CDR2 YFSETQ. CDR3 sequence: CASSLGQKNTGELFF. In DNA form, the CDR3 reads TGCGCCAGCAGCTTGGGACAGAAGAACACCGGGGAGCTGTTTTTT.

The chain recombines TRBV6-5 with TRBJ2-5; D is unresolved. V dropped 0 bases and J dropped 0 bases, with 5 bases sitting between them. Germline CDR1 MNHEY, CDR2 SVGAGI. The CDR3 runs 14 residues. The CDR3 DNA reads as TGTGCCAGCAGTTACTCCGGGTACCAAGAGACCCAGTACTTC. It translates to CASSYSGYQETQYF.

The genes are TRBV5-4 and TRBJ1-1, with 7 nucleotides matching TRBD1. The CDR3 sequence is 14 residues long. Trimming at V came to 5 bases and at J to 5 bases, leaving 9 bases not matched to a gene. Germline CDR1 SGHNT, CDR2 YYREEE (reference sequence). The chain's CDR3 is CASRGGGSLTEAFF. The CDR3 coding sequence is TGTGCCAGCAGAGGGGGCGGCTCGCTGACTGAAGCTTTCTTT.

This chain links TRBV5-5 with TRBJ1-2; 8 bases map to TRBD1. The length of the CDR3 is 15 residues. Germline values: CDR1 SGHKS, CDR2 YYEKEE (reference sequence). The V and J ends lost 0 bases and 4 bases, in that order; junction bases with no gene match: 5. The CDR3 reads CASSLVTGDFYGYTF. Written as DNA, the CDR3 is TGTGCCAGCAGCTTGGTGACAGGGGACTTCTATGGCTACACCTTC.

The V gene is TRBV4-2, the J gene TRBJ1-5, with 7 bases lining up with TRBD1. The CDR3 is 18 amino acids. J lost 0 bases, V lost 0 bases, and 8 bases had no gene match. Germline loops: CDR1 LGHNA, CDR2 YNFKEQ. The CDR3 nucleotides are TGTGCCAGCAGCCAAGATGGGGCAGGGGGTTATAGCAATCAGCCCCAGCATTTT. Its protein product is CASSQDGAGGYSNQPQHF.

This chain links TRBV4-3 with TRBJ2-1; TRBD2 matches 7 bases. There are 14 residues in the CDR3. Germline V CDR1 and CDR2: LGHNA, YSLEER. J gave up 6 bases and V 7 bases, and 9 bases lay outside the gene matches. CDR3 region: CASTEGGRANEQFF. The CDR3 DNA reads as TGCGCCAGCACCGAGGGAGGGAGGGCCAATGAGCAGTTCTTC.

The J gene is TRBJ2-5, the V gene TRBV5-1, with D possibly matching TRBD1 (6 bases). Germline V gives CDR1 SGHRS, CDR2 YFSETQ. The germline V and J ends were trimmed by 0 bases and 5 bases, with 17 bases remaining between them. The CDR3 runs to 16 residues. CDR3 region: CASSLGWGPSRETQYF. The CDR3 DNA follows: TGCGCCAGCAGCTTGGGATGGGGGCCTAGTCGTGAGACCCAGTACTTC. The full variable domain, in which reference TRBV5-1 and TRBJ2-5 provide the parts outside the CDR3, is KAGVTQTPRYLIKTRGQQVTLSCSPISGHRSVSWYQQTPGQGLQFLFEYFSETQRNKGNFPGRFSGRQFSNSRSEMNVSTLELGDSALYLCASSLGWGPSRETQYFGPGTRLLVL.

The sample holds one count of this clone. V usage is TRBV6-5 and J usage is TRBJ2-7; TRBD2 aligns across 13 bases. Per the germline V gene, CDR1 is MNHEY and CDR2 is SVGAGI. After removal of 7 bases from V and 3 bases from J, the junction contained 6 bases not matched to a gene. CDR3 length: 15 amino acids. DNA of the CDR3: TGTGCCAGCACCCGGGGGACTAGCGGGGACTACGAGCAGTACTTC. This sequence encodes CASTRGTSGDYEQYF.

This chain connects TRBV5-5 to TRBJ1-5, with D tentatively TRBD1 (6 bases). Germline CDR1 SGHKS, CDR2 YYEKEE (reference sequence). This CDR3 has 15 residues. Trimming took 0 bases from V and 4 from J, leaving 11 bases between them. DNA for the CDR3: TGTGCCAGCAGCTTGGAGGGGGAGGGGAATCAGCCCCAGCATTTT. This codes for CASSLEGEGNQPQHF.

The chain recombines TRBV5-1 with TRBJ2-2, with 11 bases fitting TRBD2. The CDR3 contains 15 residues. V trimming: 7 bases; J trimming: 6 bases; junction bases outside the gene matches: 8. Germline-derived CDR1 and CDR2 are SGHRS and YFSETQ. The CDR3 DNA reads TGCGCCAGCTCCATAGCGGGGGGGCGCGCCGGGGAGCTGTTTTTT. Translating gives CASSIAGGRAGELFF.

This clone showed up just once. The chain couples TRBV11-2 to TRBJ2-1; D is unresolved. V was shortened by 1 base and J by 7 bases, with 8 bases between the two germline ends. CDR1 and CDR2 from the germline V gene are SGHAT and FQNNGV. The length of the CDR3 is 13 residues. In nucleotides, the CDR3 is TGTGCCAGCAGCTTAGCCGCCGCGAATGAGCAGTTCTTC. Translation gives CASSLAAANEQFF.

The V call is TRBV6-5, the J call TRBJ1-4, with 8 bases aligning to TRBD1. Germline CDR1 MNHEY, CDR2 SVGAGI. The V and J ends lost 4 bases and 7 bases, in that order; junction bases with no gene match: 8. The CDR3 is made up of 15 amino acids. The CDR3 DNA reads TGTGCCAGCAGTTGGACAGGGTCGGGAGGTGAAAAACTGTTTTTT. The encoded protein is CASSWTGSGGEKLFF.

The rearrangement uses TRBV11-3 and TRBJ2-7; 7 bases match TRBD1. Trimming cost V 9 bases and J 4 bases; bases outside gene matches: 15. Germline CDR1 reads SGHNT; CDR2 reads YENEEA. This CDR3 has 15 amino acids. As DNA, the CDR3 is TGTGCCAGTCTCGTCGGGGACAGCCGTTCGTACGAGCAGTACTTC. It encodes CASLVGDSRSYEQYF.

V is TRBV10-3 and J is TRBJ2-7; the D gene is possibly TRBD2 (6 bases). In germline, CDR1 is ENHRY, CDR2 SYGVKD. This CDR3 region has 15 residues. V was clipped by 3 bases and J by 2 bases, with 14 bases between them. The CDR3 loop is CAISDQRALTYEQYF. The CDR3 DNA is TGTGCCATCAGTGATCAGCGGGCCCTGACCTACGAGCAGTACTTC.

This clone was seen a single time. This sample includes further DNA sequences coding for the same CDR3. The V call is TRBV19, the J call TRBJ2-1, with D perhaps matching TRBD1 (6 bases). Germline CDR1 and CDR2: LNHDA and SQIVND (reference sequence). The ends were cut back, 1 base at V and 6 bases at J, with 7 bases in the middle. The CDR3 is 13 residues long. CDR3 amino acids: CASSIVRGNEQFF. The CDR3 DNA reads TGTGCCAGTAGTATAGTCAGGGGCAATGAGCAGTTCTTC.

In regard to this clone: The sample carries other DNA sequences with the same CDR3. CDR3 in amino acids: CAWSVQGDQPQHF. CDR3 nucleotides: TGTGCCTGGAGTGTACAGGGAGATCAGCCCCAGCATTTT. The rearrangement uses TRBV30 and TRBJ1-5; D might be TRBD1 (6 bases). The germline CDR1 and CDR2 sequences are GTSNPN and SVGIG (reference sequence). This CDR3 comprises 13 residues. V lost 0 bases and J 5 bases, leaving 8 bases between the germline ends.